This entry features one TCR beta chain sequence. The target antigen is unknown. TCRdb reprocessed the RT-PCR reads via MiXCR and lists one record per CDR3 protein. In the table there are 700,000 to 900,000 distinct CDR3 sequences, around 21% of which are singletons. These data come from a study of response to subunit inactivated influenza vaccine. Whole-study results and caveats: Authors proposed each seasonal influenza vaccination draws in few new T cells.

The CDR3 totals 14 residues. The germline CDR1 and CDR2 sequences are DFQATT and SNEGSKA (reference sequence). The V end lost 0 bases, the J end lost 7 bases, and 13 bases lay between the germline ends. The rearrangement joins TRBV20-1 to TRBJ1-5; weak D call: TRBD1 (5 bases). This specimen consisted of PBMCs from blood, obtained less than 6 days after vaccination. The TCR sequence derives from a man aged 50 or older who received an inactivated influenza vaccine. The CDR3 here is CSARDRGGTQPQHF. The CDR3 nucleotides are TGCAGTGCTAGAGATAGGGGAGGGACCCAGCCCCAGCATTTT.